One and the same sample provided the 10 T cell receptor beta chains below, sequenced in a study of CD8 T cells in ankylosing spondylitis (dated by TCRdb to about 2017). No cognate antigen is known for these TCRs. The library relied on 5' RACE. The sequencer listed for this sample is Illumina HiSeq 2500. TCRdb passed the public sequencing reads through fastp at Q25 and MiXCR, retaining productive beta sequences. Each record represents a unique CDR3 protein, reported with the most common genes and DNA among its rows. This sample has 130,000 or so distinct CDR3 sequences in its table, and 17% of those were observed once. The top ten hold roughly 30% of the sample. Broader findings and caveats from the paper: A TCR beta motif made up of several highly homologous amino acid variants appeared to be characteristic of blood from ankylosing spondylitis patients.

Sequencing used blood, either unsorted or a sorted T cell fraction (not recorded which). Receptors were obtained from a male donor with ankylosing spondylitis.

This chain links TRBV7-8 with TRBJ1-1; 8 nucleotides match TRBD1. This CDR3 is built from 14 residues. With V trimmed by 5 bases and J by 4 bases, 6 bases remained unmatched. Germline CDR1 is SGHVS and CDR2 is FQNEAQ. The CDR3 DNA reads TGTGCCAGCAGCACAGGGACAGGAGGCACTGAAGCTTTCTTT. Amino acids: CASSTGTGGTEAFF.

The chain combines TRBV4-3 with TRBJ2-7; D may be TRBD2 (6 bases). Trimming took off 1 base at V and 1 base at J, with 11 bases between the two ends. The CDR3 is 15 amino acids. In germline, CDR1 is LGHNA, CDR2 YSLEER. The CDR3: CASSQGRERSYEQYF. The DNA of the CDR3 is TGCGCCAGCAGCCAAGGACGGGAGAGGTCCTACGAGCAGTACTTC.

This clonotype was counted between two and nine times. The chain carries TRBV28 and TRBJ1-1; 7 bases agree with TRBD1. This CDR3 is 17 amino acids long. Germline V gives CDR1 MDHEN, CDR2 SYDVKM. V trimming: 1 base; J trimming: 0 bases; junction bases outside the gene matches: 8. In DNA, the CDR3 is TGTGCCAGCAGTTTATTAGTCGGGACAGTTATGAACACTGAAGCTTTCTTT. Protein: CASSLLVGTVMNTEAFF.

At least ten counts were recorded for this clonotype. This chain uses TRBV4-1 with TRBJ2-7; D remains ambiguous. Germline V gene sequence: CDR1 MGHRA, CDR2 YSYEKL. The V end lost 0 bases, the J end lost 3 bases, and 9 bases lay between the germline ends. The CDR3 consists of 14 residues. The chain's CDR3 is CASSQDVAVYEQYF. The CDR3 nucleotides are TGCGCCAGCAGCCAAGATGTCGCTGTCTACGAGCAGTACTTC.

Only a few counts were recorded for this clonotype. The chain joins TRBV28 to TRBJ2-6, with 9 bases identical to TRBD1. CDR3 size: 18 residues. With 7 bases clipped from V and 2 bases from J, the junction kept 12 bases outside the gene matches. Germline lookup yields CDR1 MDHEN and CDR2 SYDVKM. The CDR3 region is CASKGRQGELAGANVLTF. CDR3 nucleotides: TGTGCCAGCAAAGGAAGACAGGGGGAATTGGCTGGGGCCAACGTCCTGACTTTC.

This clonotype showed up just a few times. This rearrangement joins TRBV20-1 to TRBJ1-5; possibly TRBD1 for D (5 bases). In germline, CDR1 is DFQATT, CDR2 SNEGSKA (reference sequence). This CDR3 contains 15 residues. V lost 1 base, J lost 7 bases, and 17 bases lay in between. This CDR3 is CSARVVGDSGQPQHF. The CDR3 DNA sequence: TGCAGTGCTAGAGTAGTTGGAGACAGCGGGCAGCCCCAGCATTTT.

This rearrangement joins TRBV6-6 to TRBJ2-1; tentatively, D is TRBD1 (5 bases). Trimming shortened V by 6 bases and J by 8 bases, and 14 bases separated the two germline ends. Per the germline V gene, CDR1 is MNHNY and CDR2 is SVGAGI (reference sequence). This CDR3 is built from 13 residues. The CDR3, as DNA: TGTGCCAGCAGGCCCGGACATTCCGATGAGCAGTTCTTC. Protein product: CASRPGHSDEQFF.

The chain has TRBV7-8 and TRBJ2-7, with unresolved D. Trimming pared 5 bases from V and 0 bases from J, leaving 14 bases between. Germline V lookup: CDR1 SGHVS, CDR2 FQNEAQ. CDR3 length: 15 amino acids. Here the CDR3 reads CASSPARLLSYEQYF. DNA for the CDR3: TGTGCCAGCAGCCCAGCAAGACTCCTCTCCTACGAGCAGTACTTC.

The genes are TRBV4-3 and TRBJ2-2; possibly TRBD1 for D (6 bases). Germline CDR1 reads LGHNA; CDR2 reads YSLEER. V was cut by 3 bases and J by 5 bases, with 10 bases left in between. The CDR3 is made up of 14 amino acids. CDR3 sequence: CASSQLGGTGELFF. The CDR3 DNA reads TGCGCCAGCAGCCAGTTAGGGGGTACCGGGGAGCTGTTTTTT.

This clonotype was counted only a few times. The CDR3 coding sequence is TGTGCCAGCATCGGGACTAGCAAAACAGATACGCAGTATTTT. This codes for CASIGTSKTDTQYF. The J gene is TRBJ2-3, the V gene TRBV7-9; 9 bases fit TRBD2. This CDR3 comprises 14 residues. Germline V gene sequence: CDR1 SEHNR, CDR2 FQNEAQ (reference sequence). Trimming took 7 bases from V and 3 from J; bases not matched to a gene: 5.